These 20 T cell receptor beta chains originate from one sample sequenced in a study of cytomegalovirus exposure and HLA in healthy donors. The PCR contained 60 Vbeta and 13 Jbeta primers. The repertoire was sequenced with immunoSEQ multiplex PCR; TCRdb's copy has only in-frame clones and lacks some. The sample lists roughly 190,000 clones; approximately 77% were seen once. The sequencing sample was made of PBMCs. All receptors come from a man aged 40-49 years in good health and CMV-seropositive.

The chain carries TRBV2 and TRBJ2-5; TRBD2 matches 7 bases. Losses at the gene ends were 2 bases for V and 5 bases for J; bases not matched to a gene: 8. CDR3 size: 15 residues. The germline CDR1 and CDR2 sequences are SNHLY and FYNNEI. This chain's CDR3 is CASSESGGGPETQYF. The CDR3 DNA follows: TGTGCCAGCAGTGAATCGGGGGGAGGGCCGGAGACCCAGTACTTC.

This clone was seen a few times. J is TRBJ2-1 and V is TRBV19; 7 positions match TRBD2. The V gene's germline CDR1 is LNHDA and CDR2 SQIVND (reference sequence). The CDR3 contains 15 residues. The V gene end was trimmed by 1 base and the J gene end by 2 bases; junction bases not matched to a gene: 2. CDR3 region: CASSIAGGTYNEQFF. The CDR3 DNA follows: TGTGCCAGTAGTATAGCGGGAGGCACCTACAATGAGCAGTTCTTC.

This sequence joins TRBV7-9 and TRBJ1-4; TRBD1 matches 8 bases. The CDR3 is 16 amino acids. Germline CDR1 SEHNR, CDR2 FQNEAQ (reference sequence). V was clipped by 5 bases and J by 5 bases; unmatched bases: 10. CDR3 DNA sequence: TGTGCCAGCAGCAATTACCTGGGACAGGAAAATGAAAAACTGTTTTTT. This codes for CASSNYLGQENEKLFF.

The genes are TRBV14 and TRBJ2-3; TRBD1 might be the D (6 bases). Germline CDR1 is SGHDN and CDR2 is FVKESK. Trimming removed 4 bases from V and 4 bases from J, with 21 bases in between. The CDR3 has 17 residues. The CDR3 DNA reads as TGTGCCAGCAGCCCAAAAGACTGGTACAGGGTCGCAGATACGCAGTATTTT. This gives the protein CASSPKDWYRVADTQYF.

This chain uses TRBV28 with TRBJ2-1; TRBD1 matches at 11 bases. The V segment lost 6 bases and the J segment 3 bases; nucleotides outside the gene matches: 7. The CDR3 consists of 16 residues. From germline, CDR1 is MDHEN and CDR2 SYDVKM. CDR3 sequence reads: CASSKPGTGGYNEQFF. CDR3 nucleotides: TGTGCCAGCAGCAAACCCGGGACAGGGGGCTACAATGAGCAGTTCTTC.

About this clone itself: At the DNA level, this CDR3 is encoded by other sequences in the same sample as well. The V gene is TRBV9, the J gene TRBJ1-3; no clear D gene. Trimming left V 4 bases short and J 7 bases short, with 12 bases between. CDR3 length: 13 residues. Germline CDR1 and CDR2: SGDLS and YYNGEE. As DNA, the CDR3 is TGTGCCAGCAGCCCTACAGCCTGGAACACCATATATTTT. Translation gives CASSPTAWNTIYF.

This chain connects TRBV29-1 to TRBJ2-4; 9 bases map to TRBD1. Germline lookup yields CDR1 SQVTM and CDR2 ANQGSEA. This CDR3 is built from 17 residues. The V and J ends lost 4 bases and 1 base, in that order; junction bases with no gene match: 11. As DNA, the CDR3 is TGCAGCGTTGTAGTAGGGACAGGGAACCGTGCCAAAAACATTCAGTACTTC. Protein product: CSVVVGTGNRAKNIQYF.

V usage is TRBV10-3 and J usage is TRBJ2-7; TRBD1 matches 10 bases. This CDR3 has 13 amino acids. With V trimmed by 6 bases and J by 5 bases, 4 bases remained unmatched. Germline lookup yields CDR1 ENHRY and CDR2 SYGVKD. CDR3: CAISPTGGHEQYF. The CDR3 DNA follows: TGTGCCATCAGCCCGACAGGGGGCCACGAGCAGTACTTC.

The chain joins TRBV5-4 to TRBJ2-2, with TRBD1 identical over 11 bases. CDR1 is SGHNT and CDR2 is YYREEE in the germline V gene (reference sequence). This CDR3 is built from 15 residues. The ends lost 4 bases at V and 5 bases at J; junction bases unmatched: 4. For the CDR3, the DNA is TGTGCCAGCAGCCAGGGACAGGGGGGAACCGGGGAGCTGTTTTTT. It translates to CASSQGQGGTGELFF.

The chain recombines TRBV30 with TRBJ1-1; 7 bases agree with TRBD1. J was trimmed by 5 bases and V by 4 bases; bases with no gene match: 7. The CDR3 length is 13 residues. Germline V lookup: CDR1 GTSNPN, CDR2 SVGIG (reference sequence). CDR3: CAWTRQGWTEAFF. For the CDR3, the DNA is TGTGCCTGGACCAGACAGGGTTGGACTGAAGCTTTCTTT.

This clone has just a few counts. This chain links TRBV27 with TRBJ1-4; 7 positions match TRBD1. The junction had 19 bases not matched to a gene; V was cut back by 6 bases and J by 0 bases. Germline CDR1 is MNHEY and CDR2 is SMNVEV (reference sequence). The CDR3 has 20 amino acids. The CDR3 is CASRRLGQLSKPSTNEKLFF. Here the CDR3 DNA reads TGTGCCAGCAGGAGATTGGGACAGCTTAGTAAACCCTCAACTAATGAAAAACTGTTTTTT.

In DNA form, the CDR3 reads TGCGCCAGCAGCCTTGGTAGACACCGGGAGACCCAGTACTTC. Translated, it gives CASSLGRHRETQYF. This chain connects TRBV5-1 to TRBJ2-5; D remains unclear. Trimming left V 4 bases short and J 5 bases short, with 15 bases between. Germline V gene lookup returns CDR1 SGHRS and CDR2 YFSETQ. CDR3 length: 14 amino acids.

A note on this clone: A read error may account for a junction end that differs from germline. The rearrangement joins TRBV4-1 to TRBJ2-5; D not resolved. The CDR3 extends over 15 amino acids. Germline loops: CDR1 MGHRA, CDR2 YSYEKL. The CDR3 coding sequence is TGTGCCAGCAGCCAAGACACGAGCCCGCGGGAGACCCAGTACTTC. Translated: CASSQDTSPRETQYF.

The chain links TRBV7-3 to TRBJ2-3, with 8 bases fitting TRBD1. The CDR3 has 15 residues. Germline-derived CDR1 and CDR2 are SGHTA and FQGTGA. Trimming cost V 5 bases and J 1 base; bases outside gene matches: 5. For the CDR3, the DNA is TGTGCCAGCAGCCCCCAGGGGGCGGGCACAGATACGCAGTATTTT. Protein sequence: CASSPQGAGTDTQYF. Together with reference TRBV7-3 and TRBJ2-3, the CDR3 gives the full variable domain: GAGVSQTPSNKVTEKGKYVELRCDPISGHTALYWYRQSLGQGPEFLIYFQGTGAADDSGLPNDRFFAVRPEGSVSTLKIQRTERGDSAVYLCASSPQGAGTDTQYFGPGTRLTVL.

The chain has TRBV5-4 and TRBJ1-6; tentatively, D is TRBD1 (6 bases). The V and J ends lost 2 bases and 2 bases respectively, with 11 bases between them. The CDR3 totals 16 residues. The V gene's germline CDR1 is SGHNT and CDR2 YYREEE (reference sequence). The CDR3 nucleotides are TGTGCCAGCAGCTTCAACAGGGACACCTATAATTCACCCCTCCACTTT. This gives the protein CASSFNRDTYNSPLHF.

Here the CDR3 DNA reads TGTGCCATCAGGCGACAGGGGGCAGGGGACACTGAAGCTTTCTTT. It encodes CAIRRQGAGDTEAFF. The chain carries TRBV10-3 and TRBJ1-1, with 10 bases lining up with TRBD1. The trim removed 6 bases at V and 3 bases at J, leaving 7 bases unmatched. The CDR3 runs 15 residues. Per the germline V gene, CDR1 is ENHRY and CDR2 is SYGVKD.

This rearrangement joins TRBV2 to TRBJ1-5; unclear D gene. Germline CDR1 is SNHLY and CDR2 is FYNNEI. Trimming took 5 bases from V and 7 from J, leaving 15 bases between them. CDR3 length: 14 residues. The CDR3 sequence is CASSFPGLKQPQHF. DNA of the CDR3: TGTGCCAGCAGTTTTCCGGGGTTAAAACAGCCCCAGCATTTT.

V gene TRBV5-1 combines with J gene TRBJ1-5, with 9 bases aligning to TRBD1. The CDR3 runs 16 residues. Germline loops: CDR1 SGHRS, CDR2 YFSETQ. Germline trimming cut 2 bases from V and 4 bases from J; bases unmatched to any gene: 7. Written as DNA, the CDR3 is TGCGCCAGCAGCTTAACCCCGACAGGGGGAAATCAGCCCCAGCATTTT. Encoded protein: CASSLTPTGGNQPQHF.

There are a few counts of this clone. This chain connects TRBV5-5 to TRBJ2-1, with TRBD1 identical over 9 bases. V was pared by 4 bases and J by 4 bases, with 6 bases of the junction left unmatched. The CDR3 has 15 residues. Germline V gene lookup returns CDR1 SGHKS and CDR2 YYEKEE (reference sequence). The CDR3 protein is CASSPDRGVYNEQFF. CDR3 DNA: TGTGCCAGCAGCCCGGACAGGGGAGTTTACAATGAGCAGTTCTTC.

The rearrangement links TRBV28 to TRBJ2-6; tentative D call: TRBD1 (5 bases). Trimming cost V 10 bases and J 2 bases, with 12 bases left between them. The germline V gene encodes CDR1 MDHEN and CDR2 SYDVKM. The CDR3 spans 14 residues. The chain's CDR3 is CATRGHPGANVLTF. The CDR3 nucleotides read TGTGCCACTAGGGGCCACCCTGGGGCCAACGTCCTGACTTTC.